Listed here are 5 T cell receptor beta chains from one sample, sequenced in a study of OX40 agonist ivuxolimab in advanced cancers. Library preparation employed the immunoSEQ multiplex PCR assay. TCRdb took over this immuneACCESS table, retaining in-frame rearrangements with V and J assigned. Such tables are incomplete; in checked studies, under half of the missing clones stem from an unresolved V gene, and the remainder is unexplained. The sample table shows 35,000 to 40,000 clones, and 92% are seen once. The ten biggest clones cover 8.5% to 10% of the sample. Sequenced material: CD4+ or CD8+ T cells sorted from blood, taken in a trial of the OX40 agonist ivuxolimab. Receptor source: an adult with an advanced solid tumor such as melanoma, head and neck, liver or kidney cancer.

The genes are TRBV27 and TRBJ2-1; 15 nucleotides match TRBD2. CDR3 length equals 17 residues. CDR1 and CDR2 from the germline V gene are MNHEY and SMNVEV (reference sequence). Unmatched junction bases numbered 12, after V lost 5 bases and J lost 10 bases. The CDR3 nucleotides read TGTGCCAGCAGTGGACTAGCGGGAGGGCAAATACCGCCAGAGCAGTTCTTC. Translation gives CASSGLAGGQIPPEQFF.

This clone was seen once. This rearrangement joins TRBV6-6 to TRBJ2-3, with 8 nucleotides matching TRBD2. Germline CDR1 reads MNHNY; CDR2 reads SVGAGI (reference sequence). The CDR3 runs 15 residues. Unmatched junction bases numbered 11, after V lost 6 bases and J lost 6 bases. This CDR3 is CASSIGTGGRDTQYF. The CDR3 region has the DNA TGTGCCAGCAGCATCGGGACGGGGGGGAGGGATACGCAGTATTTT.

This chain links TRBV9 with TRBJ1-2; no reliable D call. This CDR3 has 10 residues. Trimming left V 3 bases short and J 6 bases short, with 3 bases between. CDR1 and CDR2 from the germline V gene are SGDLS and YYNGEE. CDR3 DNA: TGTGCCAGCAGCGAGGATGGCTACACCTTC. Amino acids: CASSEDGYTF.

The V and J genes are TRBV5-1 and TRBJ2-1; D remains unclear. Trimming left V 5 bases short and J 0 bases short, with 12 bases between. The germline CDR1 and CDR2 sequences are SGHRS and YFSETQ. This CDR3 has 15 amino acids. The CDR3 nucleotides read TGCGCCAGCAGAGGCTCCTGGGACTCCTACAATGAGCAGTTCTTC. Translation gives CASRGSWDSYNEQFF.

The V call is TRBV11-2, the J call TRBJ2-7, with D perhaps TRBD1 (6 bases). This CDR3 is 15 amino acids long. Trimming stripped 3 bases from V and 0 bases from J, with 12 bases between. CDR1 SGHAT and CDR2 FQNNGV come from the germline V gene. The CDR3 reads CASSFSADSSYEQYF. CDR3 DNA: TGTGCCAGCAGCTTCTCCGCGGACAGCTCCTACGAGCAGTACTTC.